This T cell receptor beta chain appears in the sequencing data of a study of T cells after posttransplantation cyclophosphamide. Cyclophosphamide on days +3 and +4 followed busulfan-fludarabine conditioning and a marrow graft. TCRdb keeps only in-frame clones here, not all; method: immunoSEQ multiplex PCR. The sample includes tens of thousands of clones, over 75% of them seen just once. CDR1 is MNHEY and CDR2 is SVGAGI in the germline V gene. J gave up 6 bases and V 6 bases, and 8 bases lay outside the gene matches. This CDR3 is built from 15 residues. The V call is TRBV6-5, the J call TRBJ1-1, with 12 bases that match TRBD1. The sample consisted of CD4+ T cells sorted from blood, taken 1,700 to 2,000 days after a stem cell transplant with posttransplant cyclophosphamide. The TCR comes from a female patient in her forties or fifties who received an allogeneic stem cell transplant from a related donor, was CMV-positive, and had no GVHD. A subset of T cells may come from the graft donor. CDR3 protein: CASRGDRGLGAEAFF. The CDR3 nucleotides read TGTGCCAGCAGGGGGGACAGGGGGCTGGGGGCTGAAGCTTTCTTT.